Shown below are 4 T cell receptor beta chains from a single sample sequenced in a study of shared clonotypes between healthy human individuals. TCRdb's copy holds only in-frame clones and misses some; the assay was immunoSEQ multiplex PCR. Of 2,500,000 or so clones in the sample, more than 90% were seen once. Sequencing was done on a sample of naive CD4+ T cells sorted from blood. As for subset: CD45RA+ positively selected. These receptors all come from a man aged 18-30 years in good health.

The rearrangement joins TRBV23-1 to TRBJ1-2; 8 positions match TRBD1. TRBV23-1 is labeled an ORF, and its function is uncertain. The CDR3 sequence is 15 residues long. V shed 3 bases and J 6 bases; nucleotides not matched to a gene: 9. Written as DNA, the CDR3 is TGCGCCAGCAGTCACCTGGACAGGGACGATGATGGCTACACCTTC. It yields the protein CASSHLDRDDDGYTF.

CDR3 in amino acids: CASSPMGTGNTEAFF. DNA for the CDR3: TGTGCCAGCAGCCCTATGGGGACAGGGAACACTGAAGCTTTCTTT. The rearrangement joins TRBV28 to TRBJ1-1, with 8 bases identical to TRBD1. The germline V gene has CDR1 MDHEN and CDR2 SYDVKM. This CDR3 spans 15 amino acids. V was pared by 6 bases and J by 1 base, with 7 bases of the junction left unmatched.

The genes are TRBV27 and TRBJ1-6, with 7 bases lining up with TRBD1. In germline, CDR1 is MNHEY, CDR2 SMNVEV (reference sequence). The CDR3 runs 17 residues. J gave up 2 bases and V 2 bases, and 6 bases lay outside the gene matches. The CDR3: CASSLPVRGPYNSPLHF. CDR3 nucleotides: TGTGCCAGCAGTTTACCGGTGAGGGGGCCCTATAATTCACCCCTCCACTTT.

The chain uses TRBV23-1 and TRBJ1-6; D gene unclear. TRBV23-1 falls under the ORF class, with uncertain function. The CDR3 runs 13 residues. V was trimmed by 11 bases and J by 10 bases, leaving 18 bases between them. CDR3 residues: CAGLTGFRSPLHF. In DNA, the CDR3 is TGCGCCGGCCTCACTGGATTCCGATCACCCCTCCACTTT.